This T cell receptor beta chain was documented in a study of OX40 agonist ivuxolimab in advanced cancers. Sequencing was performed with immunoSEQ multiplex PCR; in TCRdb, only in-frame clones are kept and a portion is missing. The table lists about 18,000 clones, approximately 70% of them singletons, with around 16% in the top ten. This clone was counted a few times. The same CDR3 is also encoded by other DNA sequences in this sample. Sample: CD4+ or CD8+ T cells sorted from blood, taken in a trial of the OX40 agonist ivuxolimab. This receptor was identified in an adult with an advanced solid tumor such as melanoma, head and neck, liver or kidney cancer.

CDR3 sequence: CASSLGGGTEAFF. The CDR3 DNA is TGTGCCAGCAGCTTAGGGGGCGGCACTGAAGCTTTCTTT. J is TRBJ1-1 and V is TRBV7-8; weak D call: TRBD1 (5 bases). CDR1 is SGHVS, CDR2 FQNEAQ, per germline. The CDR3 covers 13 residues. The ends were cut back, 1 base at V and 4 bases at J, with 7 bases in the middle. Using reference TRBV7-8 and TRBJ1-1 for the parts outside the CDR3, the full variable domain is GAGVSQSPRYKVAKRGQDVALRCDPISGHVSLFWYQQALGQGPEFLTYFQNEAQLDKSGLPSDRFFAERPEGSVSTLKIQRTQQEDSAVYLCASSLGGGTEAFFGQGTRLTVV.